These 17 T cell receptor beta chains originate from one sample sequenced in a study of neurological immune-mediated disorders. From the 5' RACE reads, TCRdb called clonotypes with MiXCR, one entry per CDR3 protein. The table lists tens of thousands of distinct CDR3 sequences, around 3.6% of them singletons, with 1.6% in the top ten. The specimen sequenced was PBMCs. Source of these receptors: a man between 25 and 39 years old with multiple sclerosis.

There are many counts of this clonotype. The chain recombines TRBV5-1 with TRBJ2-1; D is uncertain. The CDR3 spans 11 residues. Germline V CDR1 and CDR2: SGHRS, YFSETQ. V lost 2 bases and J 6 bases, leaving 3 bases between the germline ends. Here the CDR3 DNA reads TGCGCCAGCAGCTTCGGCAATGAGCAGTTCTTC. This encodes CASSFGNEQFF.

This clonotype was seen at least ten times. The chain recombines TRBV29-1 with TRBJ1-5; the D is unclear. The CDR3 is made up of 12 amino acids. CDR1 and CDR2 from the germline V gene are SQVTM and ANQGSEA. V shed 3 bases and J shed 6 bases, with 9 bases lying between them. Here the CDR3 DNA reads TGCAGCGTTGATCGGGTTTGTCAGCCCCAGCATTTT. It codes for CSVDRVCQPQHF.

V and J are TRBV7-6 and TRBJ1-1, with D perhaps matching TRBD1 (6 bases). The CDR3 covers 14 residues. Germline CDR1 is SGHVS and CDR2 is FNYEAQ. Trimming cost V 0 bases and J 4 bases, with 9 bases left between them. The CDR3 bases are TGTGCCAGCAGCTTAGCCGGGGGGCGCACTGAAGCTTTCTTT. Encoded protein: CASSLAGGRTEAFF.

This clonotype was detected many times. The chain couples TRBV7-2 to TRBJ2-1, with D possibly matching TRBD1 (5 bases). The CDR3 is 15 amino acids. CDR1 is SGHTA, CDR2 FQGNSA, per germline. Trimming removed 1 base at V and 7 bases at J, with 14 bases between. As DNA, the CDR3 is TGTGCCAGCAGCTTAGTAGCTTTAGGGGTGAATGAGCAGTTCTTC. Encoded protein: CASSLVALGVNEQFF.

In this sample, this clonotype turned up many times. This chain joins TRBV9 and TRBJ2-7; TRBD1 is a possible D gene (6 bases). Germline V gene data show CDR1 as SGDLS and CDR2 as YYNGEE. Deletions cut 0 bases from V and 0 bases from J, with 13 bases between. CDR3 length: 16 amino acids. The CDR3 DNA reads TGTGCCAGCAGCGTAGTCGGAGACAGGTTCTCCTACGAGCAGTACTTC. Protein product: CASSVVGDRFSYEQYF.

This clonotype was counted many times. The gene calls are TRBV25-1 and TRBJ1-1; D possibly corresponds to TRBD1 (6 bases). Germline values: CDR1 MGHDK, CDR2 SYGVNS. V was shortened by 1 base and J by 4 bases, with 10 bases between the two germline ends. The CDR3 extends over 14 amino acids. CDR3 loop: CASSEWGGTTEAFF. CDR3 nucleotides: TGTGCCAGCAGTGAATGGGGGGGCACCACTGAAGCTTTCTTT.

This clonotype turned up a few times. This chain connects TRBV25-1 to TRBJ1-6; maybe TRBD1 (5 bases). The germline V and J ends were trimmed by 6 bases and 10 bases, with 16 bases remaining between them. Germline assignment: CDR1 MGHDK and CDR2 SYGVNS. The CDR3 runs 14 residues. CDR3 loop: CASSEPGPESPLHF. The CDR3 bases are TGTGCCAGCAGCGAACCGGGGCCCGAGTCACCCCTCCACTTT.

This clonotype was observed a few times. The genes are TRBV18 and TRBJ2-5, with 10 bases identical to TRBD2. This CDR3 has 15 amino acids. Germline CDR1 is KGHSH and CDR2 is LQKENI. The trim removed 1 base at V and 4 bases at J, leaving 3 bases unmatched. The CDR3 DNA follows: TGTGCCAGCTCACCACGGCTAGCGGGAGCAGAGACCCAGTACTTC. Protein sequence: CASSPRLAGAETQYF.

This clonotype was counted many times. The chain combines TRBV5-6 with TRBJ2-7; D might be TRBD1 or TRBD2, each matching 5 bases. The germline V and J ends were trimmed by 5 bases and 7 bases, with 13 bases remaining between them. The CDR3 runs 12 residues. CDR1 and CDR2 from the germline V gene are SGHDT and YYEEEE. The CDR3 nucleotides read TGTGCCAGCAGTACCGGGACCTTGGAGCAGTACTTC. Residues: CASSTGTLEQYF.

This clonotype was detected ten times or more. The V gene is TRBV6-5, the J gene TRBJ1-1; D may be TRBD1 (6 bases). With 1 base removed from V and 3 bases from J, the gap between germline ends came to 12 bases. CDR3 length: 15 amino acids. Germline lookup yields CDR1 MNHEY and CDR2 SVGAGI. CDR3 DNA: TGTGCCAGCAGTTACTGGTCGGGGGCGTACACTGAAGCTTTCTTT. Encoded protein: CASSYWSGAYTEAFF.

This clonotype was seen ten or more times. The chain uses TRBV27 and TRBJ2-5; D call uncertain. This CDR3 has 15 residues. CDR1 is MNHEY, CDR2 SMNVEV, per germline (reference sequence). Trimming stripped 0 bases from V and 5 bases from J, with 13 bases between. The CDR3 reads CASSLSETAAETQYF. In DNA, the CDR3 is TGTGCCAGCAGTTTATCGGAAACCGCGGCCGAGACCCAGTACTTC.

This clonotype was seen at least ten times. The CDR3 nucleotides are TGCAGTGCCCCGAGTTCCACCGGGGAGCTGTTTTTT. Its translation: CSAPSSTGELFF. The rearrangement links TRBV20-1 to TRBJ2-2, with D hard to call. The CDR3 runs to 12 residues. Trimming pared 6 bases from V and 4 bases from J, leaving 9 bases between. CDR1 is DFQATT, CDR2 SNEGSKA, per germline (reference sequence).

This clonotype was counted ten times or more. The genes are TRBV5-6 and TRBJ2-1; no reliable D call. The CDR3 has 15 amino acids. The germline gives CDR1 SGHDT, CDR2 YYEEEE. Trimming took off 4 bases at V and 0 bases at J, with 11 bases between the two ends. DNA of the CDR3: TGTGCCAGCAGCCGACTCGAAGACTCCTACAATGAGCAGTTCTTC. It yields the protein CASSRLEDSYNEQFF.

This clonotype occurred a few times. This sequence joins TRBV18 and TRBJ2-2; D is possibly TRBD1 (5 bases). CDR1 is KGHSH and CDR2 is LQKENI in the germline V gene. The CDR3 is 15 residues long. The V gene lost 7 bases and the J gene lost 1 base, with 13 bases spanning the gap. The CDR3 reads CASYPQAGNTGELFF. The CDR3, as DNA: TGTGCCAGCTATCCACAGGCCGGGAACACCGGGGAGCTGTTTTTT.

This clonotype was found many times. The chain combines TRBV9 with TRBJ1-2, with D tentatively TRBD1 (6 bases). The germline V gene has CDR1 SGDLS and CDR2 YYNGEE. V lost 4 bases and J lost 4, with 23 bases in between. The CDR3 runs 17 residues. This chain's CDR3 is CASSFTTSGAGGYGYTF. The CDR3, as DNA: TGTGCCAGCAGCTTCACCACCTCGGGGGCTGGTGGCTATGGCTACACCTTC.

This clonotype was detected a few times. The chain has TRBV12-3 or TRBV12-4 and TRBJ2-5; 8 bases are a match to TRBD1. The CDR3 loop spans 14 amino acids. J lost 5 bases, V lost 8 bases, and 10 bases had no gene match. CDR3 in amino acids: CASARDRRTETQYF. CDR3 sequence (DNA): TGTGCCAGCGCTAGGGACAGGCGAACTGAGACCCAGTACTTC.

This clonotype has ten or more counts. The chain couples TRBV20-1 to TRBJ1-1; TRBD1 matches at 8 bases. The CDR3 is 14 residues long. CDR1 is DFQATT and CDR2 is SNEGSKA in the germline V gene (reference sequence). V gave up 3 bases and J gave up 4 bases; unmatched junction bases: 7. CDR3 sequence: CSASRTGGGTEAFF. In DNA, the CDR3 is TGCAGTGCTAGTCGAACAGGGGGGGGCACTGAAGCTTTCTTT.